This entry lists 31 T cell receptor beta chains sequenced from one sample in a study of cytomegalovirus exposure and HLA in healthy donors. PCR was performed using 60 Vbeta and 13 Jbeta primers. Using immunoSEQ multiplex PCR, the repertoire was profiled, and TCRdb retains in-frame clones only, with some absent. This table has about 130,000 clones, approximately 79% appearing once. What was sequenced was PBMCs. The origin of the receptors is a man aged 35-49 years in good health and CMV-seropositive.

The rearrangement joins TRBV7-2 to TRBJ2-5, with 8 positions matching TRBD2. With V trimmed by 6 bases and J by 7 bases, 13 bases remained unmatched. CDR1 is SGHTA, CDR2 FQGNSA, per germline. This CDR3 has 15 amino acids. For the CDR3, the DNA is TGTGCCAGCAGAATACGGGGGGGCCCCAGGGGGACCCAGTACTTC. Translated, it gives CASRIRGGPRGTQYF.

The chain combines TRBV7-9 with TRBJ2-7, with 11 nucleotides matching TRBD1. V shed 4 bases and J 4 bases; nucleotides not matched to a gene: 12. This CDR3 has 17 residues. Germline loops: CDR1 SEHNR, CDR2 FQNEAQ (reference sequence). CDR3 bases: TGTGCCAGCAGCTCTACCAGTGGACAGGGGGCTGGTTACGAGCAGTACTTC. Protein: CASSSTSGQGAGYEQYF.

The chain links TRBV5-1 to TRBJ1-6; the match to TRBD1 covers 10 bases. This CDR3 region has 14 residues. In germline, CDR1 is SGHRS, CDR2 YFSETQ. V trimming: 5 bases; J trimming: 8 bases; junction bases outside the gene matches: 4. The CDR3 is CASRRDRGDSPLHF. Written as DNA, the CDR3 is TGCGCCAGCAGGCGGGACAGGGGAGATTCACCCCTCCACTTT.

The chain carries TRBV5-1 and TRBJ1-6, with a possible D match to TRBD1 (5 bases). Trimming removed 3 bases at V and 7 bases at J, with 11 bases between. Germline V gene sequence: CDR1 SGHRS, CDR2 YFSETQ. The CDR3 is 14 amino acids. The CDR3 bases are TGCGCCAGCAGCTGGGACTTGCCCAATTCACCCCTCCACTTT. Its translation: CASSWDLPNSPLHF.

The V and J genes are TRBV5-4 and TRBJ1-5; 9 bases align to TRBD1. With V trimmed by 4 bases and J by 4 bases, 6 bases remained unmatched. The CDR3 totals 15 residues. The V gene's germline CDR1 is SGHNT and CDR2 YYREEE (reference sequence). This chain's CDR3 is CASSTGTGPNQPQHF. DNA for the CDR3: TGTGCCAGCAGCACCGGGACAGGGCCAAATCAGCCCCAGCATTTT.

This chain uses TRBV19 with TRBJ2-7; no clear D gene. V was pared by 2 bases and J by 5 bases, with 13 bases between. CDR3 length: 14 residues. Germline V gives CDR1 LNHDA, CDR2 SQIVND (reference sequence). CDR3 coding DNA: TGTGCCAGTAGTATAATCCCAATGGCGGACGAGCAGTACTTC. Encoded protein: CASSIIPMADEQYF.

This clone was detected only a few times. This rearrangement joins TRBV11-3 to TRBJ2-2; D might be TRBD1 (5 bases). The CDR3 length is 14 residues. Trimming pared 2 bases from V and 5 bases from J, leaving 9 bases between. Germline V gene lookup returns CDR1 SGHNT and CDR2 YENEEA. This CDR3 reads CASSLQGNTGELFF. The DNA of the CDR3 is TGTGCCAGCAGCTTACAGGGAAATACCGGGGAGCTGTTTTTT.

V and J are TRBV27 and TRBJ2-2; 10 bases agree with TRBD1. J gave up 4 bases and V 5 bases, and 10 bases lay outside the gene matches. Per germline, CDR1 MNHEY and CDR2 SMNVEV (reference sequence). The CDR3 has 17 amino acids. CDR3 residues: CASSRTGTGEFTGELFF. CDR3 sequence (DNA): TGTGCCAGCAGTAGGACCGGGACAGGGGAATTCACCGGGGAGCTGTTTTTT.

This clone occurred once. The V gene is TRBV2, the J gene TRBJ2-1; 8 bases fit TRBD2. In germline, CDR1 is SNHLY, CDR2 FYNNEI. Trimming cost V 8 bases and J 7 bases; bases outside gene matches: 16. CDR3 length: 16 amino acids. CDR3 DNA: TGTGCCAGCCTTCCGGGACTAGGAATCGGGCCGAATGAGCAGTTCTTC. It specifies CASLPGLGIGPNEQFF.

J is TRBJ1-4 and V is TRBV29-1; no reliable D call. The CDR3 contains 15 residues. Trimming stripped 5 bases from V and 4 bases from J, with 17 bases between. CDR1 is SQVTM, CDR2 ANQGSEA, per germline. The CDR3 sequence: CSVYDTLRGNEKLFF. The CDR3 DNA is TGCAGCGTTTACGACACCCTCCGGGGTAATGAAAAACTGTTTTTT.

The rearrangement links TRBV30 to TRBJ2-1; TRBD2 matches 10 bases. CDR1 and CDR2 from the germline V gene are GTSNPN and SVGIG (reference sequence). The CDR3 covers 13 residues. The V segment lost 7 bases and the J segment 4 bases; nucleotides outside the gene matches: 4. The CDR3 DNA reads TGTGCCTACGCTAGCGGGGGATACAATGAGCAGTTCTTC. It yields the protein CAYASGGYNEQFF.

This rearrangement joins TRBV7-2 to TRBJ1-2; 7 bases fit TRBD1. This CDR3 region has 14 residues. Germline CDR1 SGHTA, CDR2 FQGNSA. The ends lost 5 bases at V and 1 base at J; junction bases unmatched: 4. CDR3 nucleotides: TGTGCCAGCAGCACCCGACAGGGTAACTATGGCTACACCTTC. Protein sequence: CASSTRQGNYGYTF.

For the CDR3, the DNA is TGTGCCTGCTCCGCAGGGGGATTCATGAACACTGAAGCTTTCTTT. It is translated as CACSAGGFMNTEAFF. The gene calls are TRBV30 and TRBJ1-1, with 7 bases identical to TRBD1. V lost 6 bases and J lost 0; bases outside the gene matches: 10. Per the germline V gene, CDR1 is GTSNPN and CDR2 is SVGIG (reference sequence). The CDR3 totals 15 residues.

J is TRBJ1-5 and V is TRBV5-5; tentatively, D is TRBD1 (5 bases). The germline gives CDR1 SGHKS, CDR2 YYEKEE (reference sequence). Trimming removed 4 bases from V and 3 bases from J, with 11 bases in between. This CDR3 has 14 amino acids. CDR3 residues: CASSPQVTNQPQHF. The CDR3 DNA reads TGTGCCAGCAGCCCACAGGTGACCAATCAGCCCCAGCATTTT.

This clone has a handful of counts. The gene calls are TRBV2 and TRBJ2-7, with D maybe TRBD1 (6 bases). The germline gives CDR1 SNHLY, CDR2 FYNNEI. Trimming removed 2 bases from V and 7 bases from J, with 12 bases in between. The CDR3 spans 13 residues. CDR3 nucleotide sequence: TGTGCCAGCAGTGAACTACAGGGTGGGGAGCAGTACTTC. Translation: CASSELQGGEQYF.

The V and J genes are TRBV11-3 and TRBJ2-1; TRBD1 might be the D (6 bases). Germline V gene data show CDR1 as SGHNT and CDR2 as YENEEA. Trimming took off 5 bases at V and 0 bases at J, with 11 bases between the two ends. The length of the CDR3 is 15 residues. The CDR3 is CASSEGTSSYNEQFF. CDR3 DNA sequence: TGTGCCAGCAGCGAAGGGACAAGCTCCTACAATGAGCAGTTCTTC.

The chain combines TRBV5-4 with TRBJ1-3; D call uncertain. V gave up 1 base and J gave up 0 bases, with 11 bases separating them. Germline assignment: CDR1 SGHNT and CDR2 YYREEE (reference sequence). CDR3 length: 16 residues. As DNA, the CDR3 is TGTGCCAGCAGCTTGCTTGGTCGGAGCTCTGGAAACACCATATATTTT. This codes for CASSLLGRSSGNTIYF.

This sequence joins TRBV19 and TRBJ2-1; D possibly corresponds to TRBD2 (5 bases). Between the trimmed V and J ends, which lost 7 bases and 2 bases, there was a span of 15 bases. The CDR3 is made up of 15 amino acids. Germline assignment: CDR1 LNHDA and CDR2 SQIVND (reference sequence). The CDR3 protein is CASNDSPGTYNEQFF. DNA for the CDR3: TGTGCCAGTAACGATTCGCCGGGAACCTACAATGAGCAGTTCTTC.

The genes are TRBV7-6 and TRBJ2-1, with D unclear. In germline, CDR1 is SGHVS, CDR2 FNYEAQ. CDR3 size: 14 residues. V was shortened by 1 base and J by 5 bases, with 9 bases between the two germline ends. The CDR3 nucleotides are TGTGCCAGCAGCTTAGTTGGGCAGCACAATGAGCAGTTCTTC. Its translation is CASSLVGQHNEQFF.

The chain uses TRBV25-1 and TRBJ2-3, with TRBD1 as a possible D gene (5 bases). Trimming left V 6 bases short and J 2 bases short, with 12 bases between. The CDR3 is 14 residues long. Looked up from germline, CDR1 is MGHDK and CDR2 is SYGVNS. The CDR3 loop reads CASREQAFTDTQYF. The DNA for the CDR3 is TGTGCCAGCAGAGAACAGGCGTTCACAGATACGCAGTATTTT. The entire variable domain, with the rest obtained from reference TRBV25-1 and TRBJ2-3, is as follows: EADIYQTPRYLVIGTGKKITLECSQTMGHDKMYWYQQDPGMELHLIHYSYGVNSTEKGDLSSESTVSRIRTEHFPLTLESARPSHTSQYLCASREQAFTDTQYFGPGTRLTVL.

CDR3 DNA: TGTGCCAGCATAAGGGGGGAGACCCAGTACTTC. This encodes CASIRGETQYF. The chain has TRBV2 and TRBJ2-5; D possibly corresponds to TRBD1 (6 bases). Germline V gives CDR1 SNHLY, CDR2 FYNNEI. The CDR3 contains 11 residues. Trimming took 7 bases from V and 5 from J, leaving 8 bases between them. The complete variable domain, with remaining parts taken from reference TRBV2 and TRBJ2-5, reads EPEVTQTPSHQVTQMGQEVILRCVPISNHLYFYWYRQILGQKVEFLVSFYNNEISEKSEIFDDQFSVERPDGSNFTLKIRSTKLEDSAMYFCASIRGETQYFGPGTRLLVL.

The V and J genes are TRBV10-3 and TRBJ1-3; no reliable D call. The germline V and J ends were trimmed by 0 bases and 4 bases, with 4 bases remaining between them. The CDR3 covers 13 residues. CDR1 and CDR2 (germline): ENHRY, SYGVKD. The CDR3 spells CAISESTGNTIYF. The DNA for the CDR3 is TGTGCCATCAGTGAGTCAACAGGAAACACCATATATTTT.

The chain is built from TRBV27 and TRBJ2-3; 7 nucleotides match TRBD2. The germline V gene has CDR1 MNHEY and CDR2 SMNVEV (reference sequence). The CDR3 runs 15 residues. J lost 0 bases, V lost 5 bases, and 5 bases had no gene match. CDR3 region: CASSPTSWSTDTQYF. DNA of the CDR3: TGTGCCAGCAGTCCGACTAGCTGGAGCACAGATACGCAGTATTTT.

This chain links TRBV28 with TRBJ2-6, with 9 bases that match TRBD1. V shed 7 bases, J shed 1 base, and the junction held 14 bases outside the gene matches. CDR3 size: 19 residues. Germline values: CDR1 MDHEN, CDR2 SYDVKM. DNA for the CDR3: TGTGCCAGCACCTTCCCCCCGGGGACAGGGAATTCTGGGGCCAACGTCCTGACTTTC. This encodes CASTFPPGTGNSGANVLTF.

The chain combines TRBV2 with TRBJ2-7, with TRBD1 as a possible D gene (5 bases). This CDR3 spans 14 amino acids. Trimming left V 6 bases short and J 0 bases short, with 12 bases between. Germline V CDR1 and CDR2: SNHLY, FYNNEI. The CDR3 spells CASRIGASSYEQYF. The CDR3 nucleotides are TGTGCCAGCAGAATAGGGGCCAGCTCCTACGAGCAGTACTTC. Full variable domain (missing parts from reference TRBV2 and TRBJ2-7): EPEVTQTPSHQVTQMGQEVILRCVPISNHLYFYWYRQILGQKVEFLVSFYNNEISEKSEIFDDQFSVERPDGSNFTLKIRSTKLEDSAMYFCASRIGASSYEQYFGPGTRLTVT.

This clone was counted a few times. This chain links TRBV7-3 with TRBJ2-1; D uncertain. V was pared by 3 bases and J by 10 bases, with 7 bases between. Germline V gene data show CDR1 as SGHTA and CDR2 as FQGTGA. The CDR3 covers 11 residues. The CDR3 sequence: CASSFGGEQFF. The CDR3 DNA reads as TGTGCCAGCAGCTTCGGCGGCGAGCAGTTCTTC.

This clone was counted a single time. In DNA, the CDR3 is TGTGCCAGTAGTATAAGTATGGGACTGTTGGAAAAACTGTTTTTT. Its translation is CASSISMGLLEKLFF. The chain has TRBV19 and TRBJ1-4, with a tentative D call TRBD1 (5 bases). CDR1 is LNHDA and CDR2 is SQIVND in the germline V gene (reference sequence). This CDR3 region has 15 residues. Trimming left V 2 bases short and J 8 bases short, with 15 bases between.

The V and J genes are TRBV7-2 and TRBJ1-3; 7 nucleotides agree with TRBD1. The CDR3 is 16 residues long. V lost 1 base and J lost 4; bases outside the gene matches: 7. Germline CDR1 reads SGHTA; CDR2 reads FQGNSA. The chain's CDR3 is CASSLGGPGQGNTIYF. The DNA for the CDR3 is TGTGCCAGCAGCTTAGGTGGCCCGGGACAGGGAAACACCATATATTTT.

The CDR3 is CASSPLGSNGYTF. The CDR3 DNA reads as TGTGCCAGTAGCCCCCTTGGGAGCAATGGCTACACCTTC. The chain joins TRBV19 to TRBJ1-2; D unresolved. V was trimmed by 6 bases and J by 6 bases, leaving 14 bases between them. The CDR3 totals 13 residues. Germline CDR1 LNHDA, CDR2 SQIVND (reference sequence).

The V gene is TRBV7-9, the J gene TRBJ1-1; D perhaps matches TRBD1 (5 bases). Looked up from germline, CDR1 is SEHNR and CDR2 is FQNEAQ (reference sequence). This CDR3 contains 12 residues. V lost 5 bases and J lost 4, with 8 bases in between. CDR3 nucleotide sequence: TGTGCCAGCAGCCCAGGGTTCACTGAAGCTTTCTTT. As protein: CASSPGFTEAFF.

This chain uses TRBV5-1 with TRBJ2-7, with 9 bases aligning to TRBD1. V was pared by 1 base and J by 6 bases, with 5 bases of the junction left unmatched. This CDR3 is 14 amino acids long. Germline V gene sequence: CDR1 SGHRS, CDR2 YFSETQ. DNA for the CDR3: TGCGCCAGCAGCTTGTCCGGGACAGGGATCGAGCAGTACTTC. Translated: CASSLSGTGIEQYF.